This TCR beta chain was identified during a study of response to subunit inactivated influenza vaccine. This clonotype was counted many times. Its antigen is as yet unknown. Study-level results: Each seasonal flu vaccination may recruit only limited new T cells, authors suggested.

TCRdb used MiXCR to reprocess the RT-PCR reads, holding one entry per CDR3 protein. This table has about half a million distinct CDR3 sequences, approximately 9.9% appearing once. The clonotype was recovered from a man in his fifties or sixties who received an inactivated influenza vaccine. The input for sequencing was PBMCs from blood, taken roughly 46 days after vaccination.

DNA for the CDR3: TGTGCCAGCAGCCACACGAGACAGGGGGATGAGCAGTTCTTC. Translated: CASSHTRQGDEQFF. The rearrangement uses TRBV4-2 and TRBJ2-1; 9 positions match TRBD1. The CDR3 extends over 14 amino acids. Germline V lookup: CDR1 LGHNA, CDR2 YNFKEQ. J was trimmed by 8 bases and V by 3 bases; bases with no gene match: 5.